These 25 T cell receptor beta chains came from one sample sequenced in a study of cytomegalovirus exposure and HLA in healthy donors. Repertoires were generated with immunoSEQ multiplex PCR, while TCRdb's copy carries only in-frame clones and drops some. The top ten hold about 0.94% of the sample, which has 150,000 to 200,000 clones, about 95% seen once. Sequenced: PBMCs. Every receptor here comes from a woman under 30 in good health and CMV-seronegative.

The chain employs TRBV6-5 and TRBJ2-5; 12 bases align to TRBD2. V lost 6 bases to trimming and J lost 7 bases; unmatched junction nucleotides: 6. Germline V gene sequence: CDR1 MNHEY, CDR2 SVGAGI. The CDR3 loop spans 14 amino acids. The CDR3 loop is CASRLAGGLWTQYF. The CDR3 DNA reads TGTGCCAGCAGACTAGCGGGGGGTCTTTGGACCCAGTACTTC.

This chain connects TRBV6-1 to TRBJ2-7, with a possible D match to TRBD2 (5 bases). There are 13 residues in the CDR3. The germline V gene encodes CDR1 MNHNS and CDR2 SASEGT. V was pared by 8 bases and J by 3 bases, with 14 bases between. For the CDR3, the DNA is TGTGCCAGCTTAGGACTCCTACTCTACGAGCAGTACTTC. It codes for CASLGLLLYEQYF.

V and J are TRBV5-1 and TRBJ2-7, with D tentatively TRBD1 (5 bases). V was trimmed by 0 bases and J by 3 bases, leaving 10 bases between them. The CDR3 length is 14 residues. Germline V lookup: CDR1 SGHRS, CDR2 YFSETQ. The DNA of the CDR3 is TGCGCCAGCAGCTTGGGCTTGACAGACTACGAGCAGTACTTC. Residues: CASSLGLTDYEQYF.

V usage is TRBV19 and J usage is TRBJ1-5; 9 nucleotides match TRBD1. CDR1 and CDR2 from the germline V gene are LNHDA and SQIVND (reference sequence). The CDR3 is 13 residues long. J was trimmed by 6 bases and V by 4 bases; bases with no gene match: 1. CDR3 amino acids: CASSTGQGQPQHF. CDR3 bases: TGTGCCAGTAGTACGGGACAGGGTCAGCCCCAGCATTTT.

The rearrangement uses TRBV6-1 and TRBJ2-2, with TRBD2 matching 11 bases. The germline CDR1 and CDR2 sequences are MNHNS and SASEGT. The CDR3 loop spans 14 amino acids. With V trimmed by 7 bases and J by 5 bases, 3 bases remained unmatched. The CDR3 loop is CASISGGVTGELFF. Written as DNA, the CDR3 is TGTGCCAGCATTAGCGGGGGGGTGACCGGGGAGCTGTTTTTT.

The rearrangement links TRBV2 to TRBJ2-7; 7 bases map to TRBD2. CDR1 is SNHLY, CDR2 FYNNEI, per germline. CDR3 length: 13 amino acids. Trimming cost V 6 bases and J 2 bases; bases outside gene matches: 4. The CDR3 region is CASRTSATYEQYF. CDR3 bases: TGTGCCAGCAGAACTAGCGCGACCTACGAGCAGTACTTC.

The chain is built from TRBV7-9 and TRBJ2-7; 8 bases line up with TRBD1. This CDR3 region has 14 residues. Germline V lookup: CDR1 SEHNR, CDR2 FQNEAQ (reference sequence). Losses at the gene ends were 7 bases for V and 8 bases for J; bases not matched to a gene: 13. CDR3 loop: CASTQGQVDMKQYF. The CDR3 DNA is TGTGCCAGCACCCAGGGACAGGTCGATATGAAGCAGTACTTC.

The chain couples TRBV18 to TRBJ2-2; D remains unclear. CDR3 length: 16 residues. Per the germline V gene, CDR1 is KGHSH and CDR2 is LQKENI. The germline V and J ends were trimmed by 3 bases and 4 bases, with 15 bases remaining between them. The CDR3 loop reads CASSPIQAFTTGELFF. The CDR3 coding sequence is TGTGCCAGCTCACCCATTCAAGCCTTTACCACCGGGGAGCTGTTTTTT.

The V call is TRBV6-5, the J call TRBJ1-1; D perhaps matches TRBD1 (5 bases). Germline V gene sequence: CDR1 MNHEY, CDR2 SVGAGI. The V end was cut by 4 bases, the J end by 1 base, with 16 bases between. CDR3 size: 16 residues. For the CDR3, the DNA is TGTGCCAGCAGTTTATCACGACAGAAGTGGAACACTGAAGCTTTCTTT. Translating it yields CASSLSRQKWNTEAFF.

The J gene is TRBJ1-2, the V gene TRBV7-8; 8 positions match TRBD1. V shed 3 bases and J 8 bases; nucleotides not matched to a gene: 5. Germline V gene lookup returns CDR1 SGHVS and CDR2 FQNEAQ. The CDR3 totals 13 residues. For the CDR3, the DNA is TGTGCCAGCAGCTTGGACAGGGAGGAGGGCTACACCTTC. It yields the protein CASSLDREEGYTF. Together with reference TRBV7-8 and TRBJ1-2, the CDR3 gives the full variable domain: GAGVSQSPRYKVAKRGQDVALRCDPISGHVSLFWYQQALGQGPEFLTYFQNEAQLDKSGLPSDRFFAERPEGSVSTLKIQRTQQEDSAVYLCASSLDREEGYTFGSGTRLTVV.

Written as DNA, the CDR3 is TGCGCCAGCAGCTTGGCCTTGGCGGATTCTAACTATGGCTACACCTTC. The encoded protein is CASSLALADSNYGYTF. The chain recombines TRBV5-1 with TRBJ1-2; D remains unclear. This CDR3 spans 16 amino acids. Germline loops: CDR1 SGHRS, CDR2 YFSETQ. V was trimmed by 0 bases and J by 0 bases, leaving 12 bases between them.

V and J are TRBV6-1 and TRBJ2-1; D unclear. The V gene lost 0 bases and the J gene lost 2 bases, with 14 bases spanning the gap. This CDR3 spans 17 amino acids. Germline lookup yields CDR1 MNHNS and CDR2 SASEGT. CDR3 DNA: TGTGCCAGCAGTGAAGCGCCAGCCGGGTCTCCCTACAATGAGCAGTTCTTC. This codes for CASSEAPAGSPYNEQFF.

The chain couples TRBV4-1 to TRBJ2-7; 9 bases are a match to TRBD2. Germline V gene data show CDR1 as MGHRA and CDR2 as YSYEKL. The CDR3 length is 13 residues. Trimming at V came to 7 bases and at J to 7 bases, leaving 8 bases not matched to a gene. In DNA, the CDR3 is TGCGCCAGCAAATCAAGCGGGGGGCTTGAGCAGTACTTC. Residues: CASKSSGGLEQYF.

About this clone itself: Other DNA sequences in the sample encode the same CDR3. The rearrangement uses TRBV5-6 and TRBJ1-5, with 9 bases fitting TRBD1. Germline lookup yields CDR1 SGHDT and CDR2 YYEEEE. J gave up 1 base and V 5 bases, and 4 bases lay outside the gene matches. The CDR3 runs to 15 residues. The CDR3 sequence is CASSPGTGSNQPQHF. The CDR3 nucleotides are TGTGCCAGCAGTCCTGGGACAGGGAGCAATCAGCCCCAGCATTTT.

This chain links TRBV6-5 with TRBJ2-1, with 12 positions matching TRBD1. Trimming at V came to 6 bases and at J to 7 bases, leaving 7 bases not matched to a gene. The CDR3 has 15 amino acids. Germline values: CDR1 MNHEY, CDR2 SVGAGI. CDR3 in DNA: TGTGCCAGCAGCCGGGACAGGGGGCGGACAAATGAGCAGTTCTTC. This sequence encodes CASSRDRGRTNEQFF.

The CDR3 DNA reads as TGTGCCAGCAGTCGGACCCCGGGACAGGGGGCATACGAGCAGTACTTC. Translation gives CASSRTPGQGAYEQYF. The genes are TRBV6-6 and TRBJ2-7; 12 nucleotides match TRBD1. Germline CDR1 and CDR2: MNHNY and SVGAGI (reference sequence). The CDR3 totals 16 residues. V lost 5 bases to trimming and J lost 4 bases; unmatched junction nucleotides: 9.

The V call is TRBV7-9, the J call TRBJ2-1, with D uncertain. V was cut by 5 bases and J by 9 bases, with 8 bases left in between. This CDR3 is built from 11 residues. Germline assignment: CDR1 SEHNR and CDR2 FQNEAQ (reference sequence). CDR3 in amino acids: CASSPLFEQFF. CDR3 nucleotides: TGTGCCAGCAGCCCCCTGTTTGAGCAGTTCTTC.

This chain connects TRBV14 to TRBJ1-1; D is possibly TRBD1 (6 bases). CDR1 and CDR2 from the germline V gene are SGHDN and FVKESK. Trimming removed 2 bases at V and 1 base at J, with 20 bases between. This CDR3 has 18 residues. The CDR3 DNA is TGTGCCAGCAGCCAACTTTTCGAAGGACAGAGACCGAACACTGAAGCTTTCTTT. Translated, it gives CASSQLFEGQRPNTEAFF.

The chain joins TRBV5-1 to TRBJ2-7; 7 bases fit TRBD1. Germline CDR1 is SGHRS and CDR2 is YFSETQ. After removal of 4 bases from V and 0 bases from J, the junction contained 4 bases not matched to a gene. This CDR3 region has 14 residues. CDR3 nucleotide sequence: TGCGCCAGCAGCCTACAGGGGAACTCCTACGAGCAGTACTTC. Amino acids: CASSLQGNSYEQYF.

In nucleotides, the CDR3 is TGTGCCAGCAGTTTGGACAGGGGGAAATCACCCCTCCACTTT. Encoded protein: CASSLDRGKSPLHF. The chain links TRBV27 to TRBJ1-6, with 10 bases fitting TRBD1. Per germline, CDR1 MNHEY and CDR2 SMNVEV (reference sequence). The CDR3 length is 14 residues. The ends lost 3 bases at V and 10 bases at J; junction bases unmatched: 3.

CDR3 loop: CASSRGASNQPQHF. The DNA for the CDR3 is TGTGCCAGCAGCCGGGGGGCGAGCAATCAGCCCCAGCATTTT. The chain joins TRBV5-6 to TRBJ1-5; D is possibly TRBD1 (6 bases). This CDR3 comprises 14 residues. CDR1 and CDR2 (germline): SGHDT, YYEEEE. Trimming removed 4 bases from V and 1 base from J, with 9 bases in between.

The rearrangement uses TRBV29-1 and TRBJ2-7; D unclear. Germline V lookup: CDR1 SQVTM, CDR2 ANQGSEA. The CDR3 loop spans 12 amino acids. Trimming took 2 bases from V and 3 from J, leaving 8 bases between them. CDR3 sequence (DNA): TGCAGCGTTGAAATCCGAGACTACGAGCAGTACTTC. Amino acid sequence: CSVEIRDYEQYF.

J is TRBJ1-5 and V is TRBV30; 7 positions agree with TRBD1. Germline assignment: CDR1 GTSNPN and CDR2 SVGIG (reference sequence). This CDR3 has 15 residues. The V segment lost 4 bases and the J segment 0 bases; nucleotides outside the gene matches: 6. The DNA of the CDR3 is TGTGCCTGGATTCCTAGGACAGGTAGCAATCAGCCCCAGCATTTT. Its translation is CAWIPRTGSNQPQHF.

The V and J genes are TRBV6-1 and TRBJ2-7; 7 positions match TRBD1. V dropped 3 bases and J dropped 0; count of bases not matched to a gene: 8. The CDR3 is 16 residues long. Germline V lookup: CDR1 MNHNS, CDR2 SASEGT. CDR3 DNA: TGTGCCAGCAGTGAGCAATCCGGGACAGTCTCCTACGAGCAGTACTTC. Its translation is CASSEQSGTVSYEQYF.

In its sample, this clone was seen once. The chain recombines TRBV19 with TRBJ2-7; possibly TRBD2 for D (5 bases). Per the germline V gene, CDR1 is LNHDA and CDR2 is SQIVND (reference sequence). The CDR3 runs to 20 residues. Trimming took off 5 bases at V and 6 bases at J, with 35 bases between the two ends. CDR3 residues: CASSAGRRRPPTAYLSEQYF. CDR3 sequence (DNA): TGTGCCAGTAGTGCGGGCAGACGAAGGCCGCCGACGGCGTATCTGAGCGAGCAGTACTTC. Together with reference TRBV19 and TRBJ2-7, the CDR3 gives the full variable domain: DGGITQSPKYLFRKEGQNVTLSCEQNLNHDAMYWYRQDPGQGLRLIYYSQIVNDFQKGDIAEGYSVSREKKESFPLTVTSAQKNPTAFYLCASSAGRRRPPTAYLSEQYFGPGTRLTVT.